This T cell receptor (beta chain) was sequenced in a study of OX40 agonist ivuxolimab in advanced cancers. Regarding this clone: Its antigen is not known.

The study sampled blood at baseline, cycle 4 day 1, and cycle 7 day 1. Sequenced by immunoSEQ multiplex PCR; TCRdb stores in-frame clones only, minus some. The repertoire holds 100,000 to 150,000 clones, with roughly 92% as singletons. Points from the study as a whole: By week 6 at 0.1 to 3.0 mg/kg, blood CD4+ and CD8+ T cells had expanded clonally. Expanded clones were, on average, more numerous in CD8+ T cells than in CD4+.

The sequencing used CD4+ or CD8+ T cells sorted from blood, collected in a trial of the OX40 agonist ivuxolimab. This TCR was recovered from an adult with an advanced solid tumor such as melanoma, head and neck, liver or kidney cancer.

This chain's CDR3 is CATRARGDMAGSYTF. As DNA, the CDR3 is TGTGCCACCCGGGCGAGAGGGGATATGGCGGGTAGCTACACCTTC. V and J are TRBV6-1 and TRBJ1-2, with D maybe TRBD1 (5 bases). Germline CDR1 is MNHNS and CDR2 is SASEGT. The CDR3 consists of 15 residues. V was trimmed by 10 bases and J by 9 bases, leaving 27 bases between them.